This T cell receptor beta chain was sequenced for a study of CD8 T cells in ankylosing spondylitis (dated by TCRdb to about 2017). In terms of the full investigation: The study profiled T cell receptor beta repertoires in healthy donors and ankylosing spondylitis patients to find disease-linked TCR variants. In total, the full study cohort was made up of about 99 healthy donors and approximately 27 ankylosing spondylitis patients. Samples of peripheral blood were taken, and for ankylosing spondylitis patients, synovial fluid was collected as well. Beyond this particular receptor, the publication reports: Some of the motif variants had been reported before in the synovial fluid and blood of reactive arthritis patients, a finding that suggests common disease-initiation mechanisms. The disease-linked clones had a CD8+ phenotype and were found at relatively low frequencies in peripheral blood. Blood from ankylosing spondylitis patients appeared to be characterized by a TCR beta motif composed of several highly homologous amino acid variants. The disease-linked clones were reported as significantly enriched in matched synovial fluid samples from ankylosing spondylitis patients.

Per the germline V gene, SGHRS is the CDR1 and YFSETQ is the CDR2. The CDR3 starts with the cysteine, ends with the phenylalanine, and has 15 residues. The retained sequence is limited to the CDR3, 45 bases, with the frame set at the first base. The sequencer was an Illumina HiSeq 2500. Quantitative 5'-RACE with molecular barcodes was used to prepare TCR beta libraries. The authors' pipeline ran thus. Disease-linked TCR variants were identified with a new computational method built on a probabilistic model of VDJ rearrangement. TCRdb reanalyzed the raw reads on its own, using fastp at Q25 for trimming and MiXCR for clone calling, and kept in-frame beta chains. Records with the same CDR3 protein are collapsed into one entry carrying the most frequent genes and DNA. These V and J calls are TCRdb output, not the study's own analysis. The sample table lists about 130,000 distinct CDR3 sequences, 6.5% to 9% of them with a count of one. Clones ranked in the top ten supply roughly an eighth of the sample.

A note on this clonotype: Its antigen has not been determined. One junction end does not reproduce the germline sequence, and a read error may be involved.

The specimen sequenced was blood, either unsorted or a sorted T cell fraction (not recorded which). The sequence is built from TRBV5-1 and TRBJ1-5, with 8 bases aligning to TRBD1. This sequence originates from a male donor with ankylosing spondylitis or in good health (not recorded which). CDR3 protein: CASSLVPGGDQPHHF. The nucleotide sequence is given as TGCGCCAGCAGCTTGGTCCCAGGGGGCGATCAGCCCCACCATTTT.